Presented here are 20 T cell receptor beta chains from one specimen sequenced in a study of low-dose radiotherapy and immunotherapy resistance in tumors. Primers used for first-strand cDNA, a TRAV- and TRBV-specific set, covered both alpha and beta chains. For amplifying TCRs, the PCR ran for approximately 18 cycles with Phusion, which was used together with a constant-region primer and the adapter on the V primers. TCRdb re-derived calls from the reads in MiXCR, one entry per CDR3 protein. The sample lists about 39,000 distinct CDR3 sequences, roughly 20% occurring once. Specified time point: after trial treatment. The treatment is: LDRT plus nivolumab, ipilimumab, low-dose cyclophosphamide and aspirin (RACIN trial). The source material was PBMCs, sampled after low-dose radiotherapy plus immunotherapy. The source of these receptors is a female donor with ovarian cancer.

This clonotype was seen ten or more times. This chain links TRBV6-6 with TRBJ2-3; 7 bases agree with TRBD2. The V segment lost 7 bases and the J segment 0 bases; nucleotides outside the gene matches: 13. This CDR3 spans 17 amino acids. In germline, CDR1 is MNHNY, CDR2 SVGAGI (reference sequence). The CDR3 reads CASMEAGYTTSTDTQYF. As DNA, the CDR3 is TGTGCCAGCATGGAAGCGGGGTACACCACTAGCACAGATACGCAGTATTTT.

This clonotype was seen many times. V is TRBV2 and J is TRBJ2-5, with a tentative D call TRBD1 (6 bases). Germline CDR1 SNHLY, CDR2 FYNNEI. The V end lost 6 bases, the J end lost 5 bases, and 10 bases lay between the germline ends. The CDR3 is 12 residues long. CDR3 nucleotides: TGTGCCAGCAGGGATCAGGGGGAGACCCAGTACTTC. It codes for CASRDQGETQYF.

This clonotype was recorded at least ten times. The rearrangement uses TRBV29-1 and TRBJ2-1; D may be TRBD2 (7 bases). The germline V and J ends were trimmed by 7 bases and 9 bases, with 16 bases remaining between them. The CDR3 spans 12 residues. Germline CDR1 and CDR2: SQVTM and ANQGSEA. The chain's CDR3 is CSGSEGGGEQFF. Here the CDR3 DNA reads TGCAGCGGTTCTGAGGGAGGGGGTGAGCAGTTCTTC.

This clonotype has only a few counts. The genes are TRBV9 and TRBJ1-4; the match to TRBD1 covers 11 bases. The trim removed 0 bases at V and 10 bases at J, leaving 5 bases unmatched. The CDR3 runs to 15 residues. Germline V gene lookup returns CDR1 SGDLS and CDR2 YYNGEE. The CDR3 loop is CASSVDGQGAGKLFF. The CDR3 DNA follows: TGTGCCAGCAGCGTAGACGGACAGGGGGCCGGAAAACTGTTTTTT. The full variable domain, its missing parts supplied by reference TRBV9 and TRBJ1-4, is DSGVTQTPKHLITATGQRVTLRCSPRSGDLSVYWYQQSLDQGLQFLIQYYNGEERAKGNILERFSAQQFPDLHSELNLSSLELGDSALYFCASSVDGQGAGKLFFGSGTQLSVL.

Many counts were recorded for this clonotype. The rearrangement uses TRBV18 and TRBJ1-1; no reliable D call. Between the trimmed V and J ends, which lost 6 bases and 1 base, there was a span of 9 bases. The CDR3 sequence is 13 residues long. Germline CDR1 KGHSH, CDR2 LQKENI. The CDR3 sequence is CASSPTPNTEAFF. The CDR3 DNA is TGTGCCAGCTCCCCGACACCGAACACTGAAGCTTTCTTT.

The chain employs TRBV5-4 and TRBJ2-7; a possible D gene is TRBD1 (7 bases). The CDR3 is 15 amino acids. V was cut by 4 bases and J by 7 bases, with 21 bases left in between. Germline CDR1 SGHNT, CDR2 YYREEE (reference sequence). CDR3 sequence (DNA): TGTGCCAGCAGCCCGACGTCGGTCCAGGGGGGAGAGCAGTACTTC. Its protein product is CASSPTSVQGGEQYF. The full variable domain, with the rest looked up from reference TRBV5-4 and TRBJ2-7, is ETGVTQSPTHLIKTRGQQVTLRCSSQSGHNTVSWYQQALGQGPQFIFQYYREEENGRGNFPPRFSGLQFPNYSSELNVNALELDDSALYLCASSPTSVQGGEQYFGPGTRLTVT.

This chain joins TRBV13 and TRBJ1-2; D may be TRBD1 (6 bases). The CDR3 has 15 residues. Germline V gives CDR1 PRHDT, CDR2 FYEKMQ (reference sequence). V lost 5 bases to trimming and J lost 3 bases, with 16 bases between them. The CDR3 DNA reads TGTGCCAGCAGCGCCTACAGGGAGGGGGACTATGGCTACACCTTC. Translating it yields CASSAYREGDYGYTF. Full variable domain (rest looked up from reference TRBV13 and TRBJ1-2): AAGVIQSPRHLIKEKRETATLKCYPIPRHDTVYWYQQGPGQDPQFLISFYEKMQSDKGSIPDRFSAQQFSDYHSELNMSSLELGDSALYFCASSAYREGDYGYTFGSGTRLTVV.

There are many counts of this clonotype. The chain carries TRBV14 and TRBJ1-1; no clear D. The CDR3 runs to 13 residues. Trimming stripped 3 bases from V and 4 bases from J, with 9 bases between. Per germline, CDR1 SGHDN and CDR2 FVKESK. The CDR3 nucleotides are TGTGCCAGCAGCCAGGCACAAGGCACTGAAGCTTTCTTT. This sequence encodes CASSQAQGTEAFF.

Ten or more counts support this clonotype. This rearrangement joins TRBV18 to TRBJ2-5; no clear D gene. The length of the CDR3 is 13 residues. Germline-derived CDR1 and CDR2 are KGHSH and LQKENI. Trimming took off 6 bases at V and 2 bases at J, with 10 bases between the two ends. The CDR3 is CASSRSSQETQYF. The CDR3 DNA is TGTGCCAGCTCGCGCAGTAGTCAAGAGACCCAGTACTTC.

There are many counts of this clonotype. The chain is built from TRBV10-3 and TRBJ1-1, with a weak D call TRBD1 (6 bases). The V and J ends lost 8 bases and 0 bases respectively, with 19 bases between them. This CDR3 is 16 amino acids long. Germline V gene sequence: CDR1 ENHRY, CDR2 SYGVKD. In DNA form, the CDR3 reads TGTGCCATCGGCGAAATAACACAGGGTGTGAACACTGAAGCTTTCTTT. Its protein product is CAIGEITQGVNTEAFF.

This clonotype showed up many times. The chain is built from TRBV7-2 and TRBJ2-2, with D tentatively TRBD2 (5 bases). Germline V gene sequence: CDR1 SGHTA, CDR2 FQGNSA. The V gene lost 7 bases and the J gene lost 0 bases, with 12 bases spanning the gap. The CDR3 runs to 15 residues. CDR3 in amino acids: CASTSWTANTGELFF. The CDR3 bases are TGTGCCAGCACCTCTTGGACTGCGAACACCGGGGAGCTGTTTTTT.

This clonotype has ten or more counts. This chain joins TRBV5-1 and TRBJ2-7; D might be TRBD1 (6 bases). Germline lookup yields CDR1 SGHRS and CDR2 YFSETQ. The CDR3 extends over 16 amino acids. V was cut by 4 bases and J by 3 bases, with 20 bases left in between. CDR3 coding DNA: TGCGCCAGCAGCCCTTTGCGGGCAGGGGTAAGCTACGAGCAGTACTTC. As protein: CASSPLRAGVSYEQYF.

This sequence joins TRBV29-1 and TRBJ1-4; D unresolved. Germline-derived CDR1 and CDR2 are SQVTM and ANQGSEA. This CDR3 is built from 12 residues. Trimming took 5 bases from V and 5 from J, leaving 9 bases between them. This CDR3 is CSVRYGNEKLFF. The CDR3 DNA reads TGCAGCGTTCGGTACGGAAATGAAAAACTGTTTTTT.

Concerning this clonotype: This likely came from a read error, as a far larger clone is one base away. No DNA is shown, since the ends of the CDR3 on it are uncertain; the CDR3 is the one TCRdb lists. The rearrangement links TRBV27 to TRBJ2-1; the D call of TRBD1 is as the table states it, not checked on the DNA. The germline V gene has CDR1 MNHEY and CDR2 SMNVEV (reference sequence). The CDR3 has 15 residues if both end residues are counted. This CDR3 is CASILGTGRLSEQFF.

This clonotype was seen once. A read error likely explains this, since a far larger clone differs by one base. The chain uses TRBV13 and TRBJ2-7; D possibly corresponds to TRBD1 (6 bases). Trimming shortened V by 5 bases and J by 7 bases, and 12 bases separated the two germline ends. Germline V lookup: CDR1 PRHDT, CDR2 FYEKMQ (reference sequence). The CDR3 length is 12 residues. The CDR3 coding sequence is TGTGCCAGCAGCAGGGGGTACAATGAGCAGTACTTC. It is translated as CASSRGYNEQYF.

This clonotype was counted many times. This chain joins TRBV29-1 and TRBJ2-1, with 9 positions matching TRBD2. CDR1 SQVTM and CDR2 ANQGSEA come from the germline V gene. V lost 3 bases, J lost 7 bases, and 13 bases stayed unmatched. The CDR3 sequence is 16 residues long. The CDR3 reads CSVEKTGGGASNEQFF. The CDR3 region has the DNA TGCAGCGTTGAGAAGACGGGCGGGGGGGCCTCGAATGAGCAGTTCTTC.

This clonotype rates as medium-sized. This chain connects TRBV30 to TRBJ2-2; 8 bases line up with TRBD2. Trimming took 7 bases from V and 5 from J; bases not matched to a gene: 9. CDR3 length: 14 residues. The germline V gene has CDR1 GTSNPN and CDR2 SVGIG (reference sequence). The CDR3 DNA reads as TGTGCCTCACGCGAGGCGGGGGGAACCGGGGAGCTGTTTTTT. Translated: CASREAGGTGELFF.

The chain has TRBV28 and TRBJ2-3; TRBD2 might be the D (6 bases). Per germline, CDR1 MDHEN and CDR2 SYDVKM. Trimming left V 2 bases short and J 1 base short, with 10 bases between. The CDR3 has 15 amino acids. This CDR3 reads CASSLGGAGTDTQYF. CDR3 DNA: TGTGCCAGCAGTTTAGGAGGGGCTGGCACAGATACGCAGTATTTT.

This rearrangement joins TRBV29-1 to TRBJ2-1, with 12 positions matching TRBD2. The CDR3 spans 14 residues. J gave up 6 bases and V 8 bases, and 8 bases lay outside the gene matches. Germline values: CDR1 SQVTM, CDR2 ANQGSEA. CDR3 sequence: CSRMGLAGINEQFF. The DNA for the CDR3 is TGCAGCAGAATGGGACTAGCGGGTATCAATGAGCAGTTCTTC.

This clonotype showed up just a few times. V usage is TRBV6-8 and J usage is TRBJ2-2; D might be TRBD2 (5 bases). Trimming removed 2 bases from V and 0 bases from J, with 7 bases in between. CDR1 MNHGY and CDR2 SAAAGT come from the germline V gene. This CDR3 spans 15 amino acids. This chain's CDR3 is CASSYLASNTGELFF. The CDR3 region has the DNA TGTGCCAGCAGTTACCTAGCCTCGAACACCGGGGAGCTGTTTTTT.